Listed below are T cell receptor beta chains from one sample, sequenced in a study of blood T cell repertoires in COVID-19. Profiled with immunoSEQ multiplex PCR; TCRdb holds only in-frame clones, not every one. The data show tens of thousands of clones, approximately 88% seen once. Sequencing was carried out using peripheral blood. The receptors come from a man between 45 and 60 years old with active COVID-19. The CDR3 runs from the conserved cysteine through the conserved F or W. D genes are given only for firm matches. Clone size appears in some rows only: once, few, many, or a class for an expanded clone.

>TRBJ2-5|TRBD1|TRBV3-1/TRBV3-2|-
TGTGCCAGCAGCCCCCCGGACAGGGAAGAGACCCAGTACTTC
CASSPPDREETQYF
>TRBJ1-2|-|TRBV5-4|-
TGTGCCAGCAGCTTGTGGCAAGCTAACTATGGCTACACCTTC
CASSLWQANYGYTF
>TRBJ2-5|TRBD2|TRBV15|-
TGTGCCACCAGCAGAGATCTCCCCCAAACGGGAGGGTTAAGGACCCAGTACTTC
CATSRDLPQTGGLRTQYF
>TRBJ2-3|-|TRBV18|-
TGTGCCAGCTCCTCAACCCAGCAGCGGGCAGATACGCAGTATTTT
CASSSTQQRADTQYF
>TRBJ2-7|TRBD1|TRBV6-5|-
TGTGCCAGTGGGATCAGGGGGACCTACGAGCAGTACTTC
CASGIRGTYEQYF
>TRBJ2-7|TRBD2|TRBV5-4|-
TGTGCCAGCAGCTCAGCGGGAGTGGGGGAGCAGTACTTC
CASSSAGVGEQYF
>TRBJ2-5|TRBD1|TRBV9|-
TGTGCCAGCAGCGAGGGACAGGGATGGGAGACCCAGTACTTC
CASSEGQGWETQYF
>TRBJ1-1|-|TRBV5-1|-
TGCGCCAGCAGCCCCGGGTCGAACACTGAAGCTTTCTTT
CASSPGSNTEAFF
>TRBJ1-1|-|TRBV30|-
TGTGCCTGGAGTTACGGTACAGTCCCTGAAGCTTTCTTT
CAWSYGTVPEAFF
>TRBJ2-5|-|TRBV3-1/TRBV3-2|-
TGTGCCAGCAGCCAAGAACGGGGCCAAGAGACCCAGTACTTC
CASSQERGQETQYF
>TRBJ2-7|-|TRBV7-2|-
TGTGCCAGCAGCCCAGGGGCGGACCGTCCCTACGAGCAGTACTTC
CASSPGADRPYEQYF
>TRBJ2-1|-|TRBV7-2|-
TGTGCCAGCAGCCCTAGTCCCAGGAGGAGGAATGAGCAGTTCTTC
CASSPSPRRRNEQFF
>TRBJ2-7|-|TRBV6-4|-
TGTGCCAGCAGTGGGACAGGGAGGGACTCCTACGAGCAGTACTTC
CASSGTGRDSYEQYF
>TRBJ1-1|-|TRBV11-2|-
TGTGCCAGCAGCTTCGGGTTATCTGAAGCTTTCTTT
CASSFGLSEAFF
>TRBJ2-7|TRBD2|TRBV5-8|-
TGTGCCAGCAGCCAGCTGAGCGGGGGACGGTACGAGCAGTACTTC
CASSQLSGGRYEQYF
>TRBJ2-1|TRBD2|TRBV5-1|-
TGCGCCAGCAGCTTGGTTACTAGCGTTGGGAGCTCCTACAATGAGCAGTTCTTC
CASSLVTSVGSSYNEQFF
>TRBJ2-1|TRBD1|TRBV28|-
TGTGCCAGCAGTGCGACAGGGACCTACAATGAGCAGTTCTTC
CASSATGTYNEQFF
>TRBJ1-6|TRBD1|TRBV30|-
TGTGCCTGGAGTATCCAGGGGGGTTCACCCCTCCACTTT
CAWSIQGGSPLHF
>TRBJ2-5|TRBD1|TRBV7-8|-
TGTGCCAGCAGCTCAATATGGGACAGGGATAGAGCGGAGACCCAGTACTTC
CASSSIWDRDRAETQYF
>TRBJ2-3|-|TRBV4-1|few
TGCGCCAGCAGCCTAGGGACTAGCACAGATACGCAGTATTTT
CASSLGTSTDTQYF
>TRBJ2-5|TRBD1|TRBV28|-
TGTGCCAGCAGTTCAACCGGGACAGGCAAGGTGACCCAGTACTTC
CASSSTGTGKVTQYF
>TRBJ1-6|-|TRBV4-2|-
TGTGCCAGCAGCCAAGGGGGCAGGGCCTCTTCACCCCTCCACTTT
CASSQGGRASSPLHF
>TRBJ2-5|TRBD2|TRBV2|-
TGTGCCAGCAGTGATGCCCGCCTGTTAGCGGGGGGTCGGGGAGAGACCCAGTACTTC
CASSDARLLAGGRGETQYF
>TRBJ1-4|-|TRBV3-1/TRBV3-2|-
TGTGCCAGCAGCCAAGTTCCCGGAAAACTGTTTTTT
CASSQVPGKLFF
>TRBJ2-7|-|TRBV7-2|-
TGTGCCAGCAGCCCGAGCAGGGGACCCTACGAGCAGTACTTC
CASSPSRGPYEQYF
>TRBJ1-6|TRBD1|TRBV6-5|-
TGTGCCAGCAGTCTTCCGGGACAGGGCAATTCACCCCTCCACTTT
CASSLPGQGNSPLHF
>TRBJ2-5|-|TRBV5-1|-
TGCGCCAGCAGCCAAAGCACCACAGGTCAGGAGACCCAGTACTTC
CASSQSTTGQETQYF
>TRBJ1-6|-|TRBV6-6|-
TGTGCCAGCAGTTTGGACAGCGCCAACAATTCACCCCTCCACTTT
CASSLDSANNSPLHF
>TRBJ1-4|TRBD1|TRBV19|-
TGTGCCAGTAGTACCTATACAGGGGGCGCAATCCGGACTAATGAAAAACTGTTTTTT
CASSTYTGGAIRTNEKLFF
>TRBJ1-6|TRBD1|TRBV28|-
TGTGCCAGCAGTCGGGACAGGGTACATTCACCCCTCCACTTT
CASSRDRVHSPLHF
>TRBJ2-7|TRBD1|TRBV18|-
TGTGCCAGCTCACCGACGGGACAGGGGGCGGGCGAGCAGTACTTC
CASSPTGQGAGEQYF
>TRBJ2-5|TRBD1|TRBV9|-
TGTGCCAGCAGCGGTACAGGGGCGGAGGAGACCCAGTACTTC
CASSGTGAEETQYF
>TRBJ1-4|-|TRBV5-1|once
TGCGCCAGCAGCTTGACACCCCCAGGCACTAATGAAAAACTGTTTTTT
CASSLTPPGTNEKLFF
>TRBJ2-7|TRBD1|TRBV24-1|-
TGTGCCACCAGTGATCGGGACAGGGGGCACGAGCAGTACTTC
CATSDRDRGHEQYF
>TRBJ2-2|-|TRBV9|-
TGTGCCAGCAGCGTAGCTACCGGGGAGCTGTTTTTT
CASSVATGELFF
>TRBJ2-3|-|TRBV23-1|-
TGCGCCAGCAGTCGTCTACAGGGGAGGACAGATACGCAGTATTTT
CASSRLQGRTDTQYF
>TRBJ1-5|-|TRBV6-1|-
TGTGCCAGCAGTGAAGCGCCTACGCAGCCCCAGCATTTT
CASSEAPTQPQHF
>TRBJ1-6|-|TRBV2|-
TGTGCCAGCAGTGGAGCATCCGGCGAGGCAGAGGACTATAATTCACCCCTCCACTTT
CASSGASGEAEDYNSPLHF
>TRBJ1-1|-|TRBV29-1|few
TGCAGCGTGCCTGGGGCGCAGGGGTCGTATTCTGAAGCTTTCTTT
CSVPGAQGSYSEAFF
>TRBJ1-2|-|TRBV5-6|once
TGTGCCAGCAGCCCCGGCGGCGATGGCTACACCTTC
CASSPGGDGYTF
>TRBJ2-1|TRBD2|TRBV19|-
TGTGCCAGTAGTATAAGGACTAGCGGGATTTCCAGCGATGAGCAGTTCTTC
CASSIRTSGISSDEQFF
>TRBJ1-1|-|TRBV19|-
TGTGCCAGCCGTACAGGGAAGAGCTTCATGAACACTGAAGCTTTCTTT
CASRTGKSFMNTEAFF
>TRBJ1-5|-|TRBV18|-
TGTGCCAGCTCACCCTCTGCAGATAGCAATCAGCCCCAGCATTTT
CASSPSADSNQPQHF
>TRBJ2-2|-|TRBV5-1|once
TGCGCCAGCAGCTTAGACTCGAACACCGGGGAGCTGTTTTTT
CASSLDSNTGELFF
>TRBJ2-1|TRBD2|TRBV7-2|-
TGTGCCAGCAGCGCAGAGGGACTAGCGGGAGCTCGCGAGCAGTTCTTC
CASSAEGLAGAREQFF
>TRBJ2-7|-|TRBV4-1|-
TGCGCCAGCAGCCAAGATCCCCACCCCGGCAGGGGCTACGAGCAGTACTTC
CASSQDPHPGRGYEQYF
>TRBJ1-4|-|TRBV15|-
TGTGCCACCAGCAGAGAGGGGGCCGGAACTAATGAAAAACTGTTTTTT
CATSREGAGTNEKLFF
>TRBJ2-5|TRBD2|TRBV11-2|-
TGTGCCAGCAGCCCGACTAGCGGTCAAGAGACCCAGTACTTC
CASSPTSGQETQYF
>TRBJ2-1|TRBD1|TRBV28|-
TGTGCCAGCAGTTTATCCGGGGACAGGGGACGCAATGAGCAGTTCTTC
CASSLSGDRGRNEQFF
>TRBJ2-3|TRBD2|TRBV28|-
TGTGCCAGCAGTTCACCTAGCGGGAGGTCAGATACGCAGTATTTT
CASSSPSGRSDTQYF
>TRBJ1-1|TRBD1|TRBV3-1/TRBV3-2|-
TGTGCCAGCAGCCACGAAGACAGGGCGAACACTGAAGCTTTCTTT
CASSHEDRANTEAFF
>TRBJ2-2|TRBD2|TRBV5-4|few
TGTGCCAGCAGCTTGGCTAGTGGCCGGGGGGGAAATCGGGCCGGGGAGCTGTTTTTT
CASSLASGRGGNRAGELFF
>TRBJ2-7|-|TRBV9|once
TGTGCCAGCAGCGTAGGGGACCGGCGGGGCGAGCAGTACTTC
CASSVGDRRGEQYF
>TRBJ1-4|TRBD1|TRBV28|once
TGTGCCAGCAGTTCCCCCCGGACAGGGCTAACTAATGAAAAACTGTTTTTT
CASSSPRTGLTNEKLFF
>TRBJ1-2|-|TRBV5-1|-
TGCGCCAGCAGCTTGGCCGTTCGAGGGAACTATGGCTACACCTTC
CASSLAVRGNYGYTF
>TRBJ1-5|-|TRBV18|-
TGTGCCAGCTCACCCGAACAGGCTAGCAATCAGCCCCAGCATTTT
CASSPEQASNQPQHF
>TRBJ2-7|-|TRBV6-1|-
TGTGCCAGCAGTGAGGTCGGGAGCTCCTACGAGCAGTACTTC
CASSEVGSSYEQYF